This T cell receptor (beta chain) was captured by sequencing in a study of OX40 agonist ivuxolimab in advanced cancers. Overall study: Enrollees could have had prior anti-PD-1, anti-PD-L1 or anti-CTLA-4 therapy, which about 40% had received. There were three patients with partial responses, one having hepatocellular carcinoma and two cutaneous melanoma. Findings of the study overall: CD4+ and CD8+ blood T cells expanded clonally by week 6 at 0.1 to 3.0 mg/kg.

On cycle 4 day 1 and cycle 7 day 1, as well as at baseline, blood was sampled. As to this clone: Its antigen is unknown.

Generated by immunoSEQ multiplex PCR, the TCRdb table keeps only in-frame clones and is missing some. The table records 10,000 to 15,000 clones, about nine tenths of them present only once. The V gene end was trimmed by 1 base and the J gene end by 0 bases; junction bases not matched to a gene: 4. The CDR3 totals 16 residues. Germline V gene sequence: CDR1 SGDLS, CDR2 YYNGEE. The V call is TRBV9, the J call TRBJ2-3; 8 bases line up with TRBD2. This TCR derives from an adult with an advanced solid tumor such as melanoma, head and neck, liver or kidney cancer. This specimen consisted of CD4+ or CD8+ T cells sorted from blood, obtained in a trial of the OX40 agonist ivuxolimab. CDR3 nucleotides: TGTGCCAGCAGCGTAACTAGCGGACTTAGCACAGATACGCAGTATTTT. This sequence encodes CASSVTSGLSTDTQYF.